One sample yielded the 17 T cell receptor beta chains listed below, sequenced in a study of blood T cell repertoires in COVID-19 (dated by TCRdb to the early 2020s). Receptor amplification or capture employed the immunoSEQ multiplex PCR assay. Held by TCRdb, this immuneACCESS table contains in-frame sequences only and omits some clones. Under half of the omission traces to an unresolved V gene where checked; the cause of the rest is unknown. For this sample the table gives approximately 230,000 clones, of which around 80% were detected only once. The top ten clonotypes cover 4% of the sample. The sequenced sample consisted of peripheral blood. The receptors were gathered from a woman in her thirties or forties with active or convalescent COVID-19.

This rearrangement joins TRBV15 to TRBJ2-7, with TRBD1 matching 10 bases. Per the germline V gene, CDR1 is LNHNV and CDR2 is YYDKDF (reference sequence). There are 14 residues in the CDR3. The J segment lost 2 bases and the V segment lost 4 bases, leaving 2 bases of the junction unmatched. The CDR3 protein is CATSKDRGAYEQYV. The CDR3 DNA reads TGTGCCACCAGCAAGGACAGGGGGGCCTACGAGCAGTACGTC.

The J gene is TRBJ1-5, the V gene TRBV28, with unresolved D. The V and J ends lost 2 bases and 1 base respectively, with 12 bases between them. The CDR3 runs to 16 residues. Germline V gene data show CDR1 as MDHEN and CDR2 as SYDVKM. The CDR3 spells CASSLPGDLSNQPQHF. The CDR3 DNA reads TGTGCCAGCAGTTTACCCGGAGACCTAAGCAATCAGCCCCAGCATTTT.

Written as DNA, the CDR3 is TGCGCCAGCAGCCCCGGCCACGGACTGGGTGAAAAACTGTTTTTT. It specifies CASSPGHGLGEKLFF. The chain recombines TRBV5-1 with TRBJ1-4; no definite D call. Per the germline V gene, CDR1 is SGHRS and CDR2 is YFSETQ. Trimming shortened V by 4 bases and J by 7 bases, and 17 bases separated the two germline ends. The length of the CDR3 is 15 residues.

This clone has only a few counts. The chain carries TRBV19 and TRBJ2-3; 13 bases map to TRBD2. The length of the CDR3 is 18 residues. The ends lost 5 bases at V and 0 bases at J; junction bases unmatched: 8. The germline CDR1 and CDR2 sequences are LNHDA and SQIVND (reference sequence). Here the CDR3 DNA reads TGTGCCAGTAGTGGTGGACTAGCGGGGGCTCCTAGCACAGATACGCAGTATTTT. It yields the protein CASSGGLAGAPSTDTQYF. The variable domain in full, completed from reference TRBV19 and TRBJ2-3, reads DGGITQSPKYLFRKEGQNVTLSCEQNLNHDAMYWYRQDPGQGLRLIYYSQIVNDFQKGDIAEGYSVSREKKESFPLTVTSAQKNPTAFYLCASSGGLAGAPSTDTQYFGPGTRLTVL.

The V call is TRBV5-1, the J call TRBJ1-1; 10 nucleotides agree with TRBD1. J gave up 0 bases and V 0 bases, and 5 bases lay outside the gene matches. This CDR3 has 17 residues. Germline CDR1 is SGHRS and CDR2 is YFSETQ. The CDR3 loop reads CASSLETGGSMNTEAFF. As DNA, the CDR3 is TGCGCCAGCAGCTTGGAGACAGGGGGCTCGATGAACACTGAAGCTTTCTTT.

This clone was seen a few times. This sequence joins TRBV4-1 and TRBJ1-5; 10 positions agree with TRBD1. The CDR3 has 14 residues. The trim removed 4 bases at V and 11 bases at J, leaving 8 bases unmatched. In germline, CDR1 is MGHRA, CDR2 YSYEKL. The CDR3 protein is CASSPGTGARTQHF. CDR3 sequence (DNA): TGCGCCAGCAGCCCTGGGACAGGGGCGAGAACCCAGCATTTT.

The chain couples TRBV2 to TRBJ2-5; D gene ambiguous. V lost 4 bases and J 5 bases, leaving 11 bases between the germline ends. CDR1 SNHLY and CDR2 FYNNEI come from the germline V gene. The length of the CDR3 is 13 residues. CDR3 protein: CASSGVASETQYF. The CDR3 region has the DNA TGTGCCAGCAGTGGGGTAGCTAGTGAGACCCAGTACTTC.

The sample holds many counts of this clone. The CDR3 region is CASSLNSDTEAFF. CDR3 in DNA: TGTGCCAGCAGTTTAAATTCCGACACTGAAGCTTTCTTT. The V and J genes are TRBV28 and TRBJ1-1; the D is unclear. CDR3 size: 13 residues. CDR1 MDHEN and CDR2 SYDVKM come from the germline V gene. With 2 bases removed from V and 3 bases from J, the gap between germline ends came to 7 bases. Full variable domain (missing parts from reference TRBV28 and TRBJ1-1): DVKVTQSSRYLVKRTGEKVFLECVQDMDHENMFWYRQDPGLGLRLIYFSYDVKMKEKGDIPEGYSVSREKKERFSLILESASTNQTSMYLCASSLNSDTEAFFGQGTRLTVV.

The chain uses TRBV18 and TRBJ2-5; a weak D match, TRBD1 (6 bases). V shed 3 bases and J shed 5 bases, with 10 bases lying between them. The germline V gene encodes CDR1 KGHSH and CDR2 LQKENI. CDR3 length: 13 residues. The CDR3 region is CASSPTTGETQYF. Written as DNA, the CDR3 is TGTGCCAGCTCACCGACCACAGGGGAGACCCAGTACTTC. Drawing the rest from reference TRBV18 and TRBJ2-5, the complete variable domain is NAGVMQNPRHLVRRRGQEARLRCSPMKGHSHVYWYRQLPEEGLKFMVYLQKENIIDESGMPKERFSAEFPKEGPSILRIQQVVRGDSAAYFCASSPTTGETQYFGPGTRLLVL.

This chain connects TRBV5-1 to TRBJ2-1; 8 bases agree with TRBD2. The CDR3 is 17 amino acids. With V trimmed by 6 bases and J by 0 bases, 11 bases remained unmatched. The germline V gene has CDR1 SGHRS and CDR2 YFSETQ. The CDR3 DNA sequence: TGCGCCAGCACCCAAGGTGGCGGGGGGTTCTCCTACAATGAGCAGTTCTTC. Protein sequence: CASTQGGGGFSYNEQFF.

This clone has only a few counts. The chain's CDR3 is CASSPLEPGLGSYNSPLHF. In DNA form, the CDR3 reads TGTGCCAGCAGTCCCCTGGAGCCAGGGCTCGGTTCCTATAATTCACCCCTCCACTTT. The gene calls are TRBV28 and TRBJ1-6, with D possibly matching TRBD1 (5 bases). The CDR3 runs to 19 residues. Trimming cost V 5 bases and J 1 base, with 21 bases left between them. Germline-derived CDR1 and CDR2 are MDHEN and SYDVKM.

As concerns this clone: Additional DNA sequences in this sample encode the identical CDR3. J is TRBJ1-1 and V is TRBV5-1; no clear D. The germline V and J ends were trimmed by 1 base and 1 base, with 8 bases remaining between them. This CDR3 contains 14 residues. Germline CDR1 SGHRS, CDR2 YFSETQ. The CDR3 nucleotides read TGCGCCAGCAGCTTGACAGCCGCGAACACTGAAGCTTTCTTT. This gives the protein CASSLTAANTEAFF.

This rearrangement joins TRBV12-3 or TRBV12-4 to TRBJ1-2; a possible D gene is TRBD1 (5 bases). V shed 5 bases and J shed 8 bases, with 15 bases lying between them. The length of the CDR3 is 13 residues. The CDR3 region is CASSPQGKRGYTF. CDR3 coding DNA: TGTGCCAGCAGTCCCCAGGGAAAGAGAGGCTACACCTTC.

The rearrangement links TRBV13 to TRBJ2-1, with 10 nucleotides matching TRBD1. The CDR3 loop spans 14 amino acids. Germline CDR1 PRHDT, CDR2 FYEKMQ (reference sequence). Trimming cost V 6 bases and J 9 bases; bases outside gene matches: 8. The CDR3 protein is CASSHPGQGFEQFF. As DNA, the CDR3 is TGTGCCAGCAGTCATCCGGGACAGGGGTTTGAGCAGTTCTTC.

The count of this clone is one. The chain uses TRBV28 and TRBJ2-1, with D possibly TRBD1 on 6 matching bases. V shed 5 bases and J shed 2 bases, with 16 bases lying between them. Per the germline V gene, CDR1 is MDHEN and CDR2 is SYDVKM. The CDR3 has 16 amino acids. The CDR3 loop reads CASSASGTRTYNEQFF. The CDR3, as DNA: TGTGCCAGCAGTGCCTCCGGGACACGTACCTACAATGAGCAGTTCTTC.

This chain links TRBV29-1 with TRBJ2-5; 9 nucleotides match TRBD1. The CDR3 sequence is 13 residues long. In germline, CDR1 is SQVTM, CDR2 ANQGSEA. V was pared by 4 bases and J by 4 bases, with 4 bases of the junction left unmatched. The CDR3 DNA sequence: TGCAGCGTTGGGACAGGGGCTTTAGAGACCCAGTACTTC. It specifies CSVGTGALETQYF.

The chain joins TRBV10-3 to TRBJ1-3; D is possibly TRBD1 (5 bases). The V gene's germline CDR1 is ENHRY and CDR2 SYGVKD. The V end lost 1 base, the J end lost 2 bases, and 6 bases lay between the germline ends. The CDR3 is 14 residues long. CDR3 bases: TGTGCCATCAGTGAGTTAGGGGCTGGAAACACCATATATTTT. The encoded protein is CAISELGAGNTIYF.